The clone carrying this T cell receptor beta chain occurred many times. The source of the sample is a study of breast tumors, draining lymph nodes, adjacent tissues. This CDR3 is built from 11 residues. Looked up from germline, CDR1 is GTSNPN and CDR2 is SVGIG (reference sequence). V lost 6 bases, J lost 5 bases, and 10 bases lay in between. TCRdb called the multiplex PCR reads again in MiXCR, with one record for every CDR3 protein. Of around 290,000 distinct CDR3 sequences listed, 30% are singletons. Axillary draining lymph nodes of breast cancer patients supplied the node samples. The receptor's source is a female donor with breast cancer. Some clones in this sample may be carry-over from other donors' samples. Sequenced input: axillary lymph node tissue. This sequence joins TRBV30 and TRBJ2-5, with D possibly TRBD1 on 5 matching bases. This chain's CDR3 is CACLTAETQYF. The CDR3 DNA reads as TGTGCCTGTTTGACAGCTGAGACCCAGTACTTC.